This TCR beta chain was sequenced in a study of OX40 agonist ivuxolimab in advanced cancers. Study as a whole: Dose-escalation patients' cancers were hepatocellular carcinoma, melanoma, renal cell or head and neck cancer. The mean age was approximately 56 years, ranging from about 20 to 79, with roughly four fifths of participants male. Partial response was recorded in three patients: one hepatocellular carcinoma and two cutaneous melanoma cases.

This table comes from immunoSEQ multiplex PCR, and its TCRdb copy is limited to in-frame clones, with some not included. The sample includes some 17,000 clones, 72% of them seen just once. The germline V and J ends were trimmed by 5 bases and 4 bases, with 11 bases remaining between them. Germline assignment: CDR1 SGHRS and CDR2 YFSETQ. The CDR3 totals 13 residues. The sequencing here drew on CD4+ or CD8+ T cells sorted from blood, taken in a trial of the OX40 agonist ivuxolimab. This sequence joins TRBV5-1 and TRBJ2-3; D unclear. This sequence originates from an adult with an advanced solid tumor such as melanoma, head and neck, liver or kidney cancer. This CDR3 is CASRVPPPDTQYF. CDR3 in DNA: TGCGCCAGCAGGGTCCCCCCCCCAGATACGCAGTATTTT.